The present T cell receptor (beta chain) was sequenced within a study of blood T cell repertoires in COVID-19. Study overall: Samples taken during acute and convalescent COVID-19 were collected in the United States, Italy and Spain. Sources were T cells, B-cell-depleted T cells, or PBMCs; the material itself was cDNA or gDNA.

Source study methods: Reference gene primers were amplified, and this amplification served to estimate nucleated cell counts. Assay used: immunoSEQ multiplex PCR; TCRdb lists only in-frame clones, some missing. V, J and clone size are those of that table, while D and trimming were read from the DNA. This table holds 140,000 or so clones, roughly nine tenths found once. J was trimmed by 5 bases and V by 4 bases; bases with no gene match: 6. The CDR3 loop spans 15 amino acids. Looked up from germline, CDR1 is LGHNA and CDR2 is YSLEER. This chain connects TRBV4-3 to TRBJ2-2; 8 nucleotides align to TRBD1. This TCR was sampled from a human donor in a cohort sampled during active COVID-19. What was sequenced was peripheral blood. The CDR3 DNA follows: TGCGCCAGCAGCCTCGGCAGGGGGCGTACCGGGGAGCTGTTTTTT. Its protein is CASSLGRGRTGELFF.